Below are 18 T cell receptor beta chains sequenced from a single sample in a study of shared clonotypes between healthy human individuals. Produced via immunoSEQ multiplex PCR; TCRdb's table is partial and in-frame only. Among around 2,000,000 clones listed, roughly 95% were seen once. Positive CCR7 selection of CD45RO-negative cells yielded the naive CD8 cells, and terminally differentiated effector memory CD45RA+ cells were excluded. Sequencing was done on a sample of naive CD8+ T cells sorted from blood. These receptors all stem from a man between 18 and 35 years old in good health.

The chain carries TRBV23-1 and TRBJ1-1; D call uncertain. TRBV23-1 is reported as an ORF; its role is uncertain. This CDR3 has 18 amino acids. V lost 0 bases, J lost 2 bases, and 19 bases lay in between. CDR3 protein: CASSQSIKGSLNNTEAFF. CDR3 bases: TGCGCCAGCAGTCAATCGATTAAGGGTTCCCTGAACAACACTGAAGCTTTCTTT.

The chain has TRBV30 and TRBJ2-5; possibly TRBD1 or TRBD2 for D (5 bases each). The CDR3 sequence is 15 residues long. V was pared by 3 bases and J by 2 bases, with 16 bases between. In germline, CDR1 is GTSNPN, CDR2 SVGIG (reference sequence). The CDR3 bases are TGTGCCTGGAGCTCCAAAACTAGACAGCAAGAGACCCAGTACTTC. Translating gives CAWSSKTRQQETQYF.

The V and J genes are TRBV2 and TRBJ2-3; 8 bases match TRBD2. The CDR3 covers 15 residues. With 1 base clipped from V and 1 base from J, the junction kept 1 base outside the gene matches. Germline CDR1 and CDR2: SNHLY and FYNNEI. CDR3 DNA: TGTGCCAGCAGTGAAGGGCGGGAGGGCACAGATACGCAGTATTTT. As protein: CASSEGREGTDTQYF.

CDR3 amino acids: CSATGASYEQYF. The CDR3, as DNA: TGCAGCGCGACAGGGGCCTCCTACGAGCAGTACTTC. The chain uses TRBV29-1 and TRBJ2-7; 8 nucleotides align to TRBD1. The CDR3 extends over 12 amino acids. Germline CDR1 is SQVTM and CDR2 is ANQGSEA. Trimming took 7 bases from V and 0 from J; bases not matched to a gene: 2.

The genes are TRBV6-5 and TRBJ1-5; no definite D call. The V gene's germline CDR1 is MNHEY and CDR2 SVGAGI. The CDR3 is 14 residues long. V was shortened by 2 bases and J by 8 bases, with 13 bases between the two germline ends. Here the CDR3 DNA reads TGTGCCAGCAGTTACCTCCGGGGAACGGAGCCCCAGCATTTT. It codes for CASSYLRGTEPQHF.

A note on this clone: This may come from a read error, since a much larger clone is one base off. This same CDR3 is encoded by further DNA sequences in the sample. The CDR3: CASSLEGENTEAFF. DNA for the CDR3: TGTGCCAGCAGCTTAGAAGGGGAGAACACTGAAGCTTTCTTT. The chain links TRBV13 to TRBJ1-1; maybe TRBD1 (5 bases). V was cut by 1 base and J by 1 base, with 7 bases left in between. The germline V gene encodes CDR1 PRHDT and CDR2 FYEKMQ (reference sequence). The CDR3 is 14 amino acids.

This rearrangement joins TRBV5-4 to TRBJ2-3, with D perhaps assigned TRBD1 or TRBD2 (5 bases each). Deletions cut 4 bases from V and 1 base from J, with 25 bases between. CDR1 and CDR2 (germline): SGHNT, YYREEE (reference sequence). This CDR3 region has 19 residues. The CDR3 sequence: CASSLGTGISSNRTDTQYF. CDR3 DNA: TGTGCCAGCAGCCTAGGGACGGGTATTTCGTCTAATCGCACAGATACGCAGTATTTT.

This sequence joins TRBV30 and TRBJ2-5, with TRBD2 matching over 12 bases. CDR1 is GTSNPN and CDR2 is SVGIG in the germline V gene (reference sequence). This CDR3 region has 15 residues. The V and J ends lost 5 bases and 5 bases, in that order; junction bases with no gene match: 9. The DNA for the CDR3 is TGTGCCTGGGCCGGACTAGCGGGGCAGGGGGAGACCCAGTACTTC. It yields the protein CAWAGLAGQGETQYF.

This sequence joins TRBV7-3 and TRBJ1-4; unclear D gene. The CDR3 extends over 14 amino acids. Germline V gives CDR1 SGHTA, CDR2 FQGTGA. Trimming left V 4 bases short and J 3 bases short, with 9 bases between. The CDR3 is CASSSVGANEKLFF. CDR3 sequence (DNA): TGTGCCAGCAGCTCCGTAGGAGCTAATGAAAAACTGTTTTTT.

This chain joins TRBV5-5 and TRBJ2-5, with D hard to call. Trimming stripped 4 bases from V and 3 bases from J, with 10 bases between. Germline V lookup: CDR1 SGHKS, CDR2 YYEKEE (reference sequence). CDR3 length equals 13 residues. CDR3 coding DNA: TGTGCCAGCAGCCCAGACATAGAAGAGACCCAGTACTTC. As protein: CASSPDIEETQYF.

V and J are TRBV7-9 and TRBJ1-5, with a possible D match to TRBD1 (5 bases). Germline V lookup: CDR1 SEHNR, CDR2 FQNEAQ (reference sequence). V was shortened by 3 bases and J by 9 bases, with 6 bases between the two germline ends. The CDR3 consists of 11 residues. CDR3 nucleotides: TGTGCCAGCAGCTTCGGGGGGCCCCAGCATTTT. Its protein is CASSFGGPQHF.

The chain links TRBV10-3 to TRBJ2-7, with 8 bases identical to TRBD1. The junction had 9 bases not matched to a gene; V was cut back by 6 bases and J by 2 bases. Germline CDR1 and CDR2: ENHRY and SYGVKD. The CDR3 covers 15 residues. CDR3 in DNA: TGTGCCATCAGCCTTGACAGGGGTCTGACCTACGAGCAGTACTTC. This sequence encodes CAISLDRGLTYEQYF.

The rearrangement joins TRBV28 to TRBJ1-5; 8 bases match TRBD1. Germline V CDR1 and CDR2: MDHEN, SYDVKM. This CDR3 has 15 amino acids. Trimming at V came to 5 bases and at J to 1 base, leaving 4 bases not matched to a gene. This chain's CDR3 is CASSTTGGSNQPQHF. The CDR3 coding sequence is TGTGCCAGCAGTACTACAGGGGGAAGCAATCAGCCCCAGCATTTT.

The J gene is TRBJ2-5, the V gene TRBV6-5; D may be TRBD1 or TRBD2 (5 bases each). The end of the DNA aligns better with TRBJ2-7, so the J call may be wrong. CDR1 and CDR2 from the germline V gene are MNHEY and SVGAGI. CDR3 length equals 14 residues. CDR3 residues: CASSPGDLFYEQYF. The DNA of the CDR3 is TGTGCCAGCAGCCCCGGGGACCTTTTCTACGAGCAGTACTTC.

This sequence joins TRBV9 and TRBJ2-7, with TRBD2 as a possible D gene (5 bases). The germline V gene encodes CDR1 SGDLS and CDR2 YYNGEE. V shed 4 bases and J shed 0 bases, with 17 bases lying between them. The CDR3 consists of 16 residues. The CDR3, as DNA: TGTGCCAGCAGCCTAGGCCCGAGCGGTGGCTCCTACGAGCAGTACTTC. Amino acids: CASSLGPSGGSYEQYF.

The chain employs TRBV4-1 and TRBJ2-3, with D maybe TRBD2 (7 bases). Per the germline V gene, CDR1 is MGHRA and CDR2 is YSYEKL. This CDR3 spans 16 amino acids. Between the trimmed V and J ends, which lost 4 bases and 0 bases, there was a span of 14 bases. The CDR3 DNA follows: TGCGCCAGCAGCCTCGTTGAGGGGGGGAGCACAGATACGCAGTATTTT. This sequence encodes CASSLVEGGSTDTQYF.

This clone is a singleton in its sample. The chain has TRBV6-1 and TRBJ1-2, with 8 bases that match TRBD1. Germline-derived CDR1 and CDR2 are MNHNS and SASEGT. Trimming removed 6 bases from V and 6 bases from J; junction bases left unmatched: 9. This CDR3 contains 14 residues. Here the CDR3 DNA reads TGTGCCAGCAGCATGACAGGGGCGAGCAATGGCTACACCTTC. It translates to CASSMTGASNGYTF.

The chain uses TRBV7-4 and TRBJ2-1; D is uncertain. Per germline, CDR1 SGHVT and CDR2 SQSDAQ. The CDR3 runs 15 residues. Trimming cost V 5 bases and J 4 bases, with 15 bases left between them. This CDR3 reads CASSLYLQRYNEQFF. CDR3 nucleotides: TGTGCCAGCAGCCTGTACCTACAGAGATACAATGAGCAGTTCTTC.